This T cell receptor beta chain was sequenced for a study of cytomegalovirus exposure and HLA in healthy donors. To note about this clone: Its antigen is unknown.

A multiplex PCR was run with 60 Vbeta primers and 13 Jbeta primers. Using immunoSEQ multiplex PCR, the repertoire was profiled, and TCRdb retains in-frame clones only, with some absent. This sample has roughly 140,000 clones, with around 75% found just once. Broader study findings: A later analysis showed TCR association rates differing by HLA locus, peaking at DRB1 and lowest at HLA-C.

CDR1 and CDR2 (germline): MNHEY, SVGAGI. This CDR3 region has 15 residues. V lost 4 bases, J lost 7 bases, and 10 bases stayed unmatched. This TCR was recovered from a female donor in good health and CMV-seronegative. This chain uses TRBV6-5 with TRBJ2-1; 7 nucleotides align to TRBD2. The sample taken for sequencing was PBMCs. This CDR3 reads CASSLAGGSGNEQFF. The CDR3 bases are TGTGCCAGCAGTTTGGCGGGCGGGAGTGGGAATGAGCAGTTCTTC.